The clone carrying this T cell receptor (beta chain) occurred a few times. Measured with immunoSEQ multiplex PCR; TCRdb has only the in-frame clones, and not every one. The sample shows under 250,000 clones, 70% to 85% of them seen only once. The data were taken from a study of blood T cell repertoires in COVID-19. Overall study context: Donors in the United States, Italy and Spain gave samples during acute or convalescent COVID-19.

CDR3 length: 13 residues. V lost 6 bases and J lost 5; bases outside the gene matches: 3. The study drew participants aged roughly 18 to 95 years from some 23 US areas. The source material was PBMCs or T cells enriched from blood (not recorded which). This TCR came from a middle-aged woman with acute COVID-19. The V call is TRBV12-3 or TRBV12-4, the J call TRBJ2-2; 7 positions match TRBD2. In DNA, the CDR3 is TGTGCCAGCAGAGGGAGGGCAACCGGGGAGCTGTTTTTT. Encoded protein: CASRGRATGELFF.